This T cell receptor beta chain was captured by sequencing in a study of shared clonotypes between healthy human individuals. General study findings and limits: Lower generation probabilities were found for non-shared clonotypes than for those shared by all four donors. Few donors limited the genetic and exposure-history diversity represented.

Healthy and HIV-negative, the adult donors had no recent acute infections or vaccinations. The study separated CD4+ cells into CD45RA+ naive and CD45RA-negative memory subsets. On this clone: Antigen specificity is unknown.

Method: immunoSEQ multiplex PCR; TCRdb's copy keeps in-frame clones and lacks some. The table lists over 850,000 clones, 70% to 80% of them singletons. Sequenced: memory CD4+ T cells from PBMCs. As for subset: CD45RA-negative fraction. The sequence derives from a man aged 18 to 29 in good health. Some clones in this sample may be carry-over from other donors' samples.

The CDR3 DNA reads as TGTGCCAGCAGCCAAAAAGCGGGACTAGATACAGATACGCAGTATTTT. Its protein product is CASSQKAGLDTDTQYF. The genes are TRBV14 and TRBJ2-3; 8 bases are shared with TRBD2. Germline CDR1 is SGHDN and CDR2 is FVKESK. V lost 2 bases to trimming and J lost 3 bases; unmatched junction nucleotides: 7. CDR3 length equals 16 residues.